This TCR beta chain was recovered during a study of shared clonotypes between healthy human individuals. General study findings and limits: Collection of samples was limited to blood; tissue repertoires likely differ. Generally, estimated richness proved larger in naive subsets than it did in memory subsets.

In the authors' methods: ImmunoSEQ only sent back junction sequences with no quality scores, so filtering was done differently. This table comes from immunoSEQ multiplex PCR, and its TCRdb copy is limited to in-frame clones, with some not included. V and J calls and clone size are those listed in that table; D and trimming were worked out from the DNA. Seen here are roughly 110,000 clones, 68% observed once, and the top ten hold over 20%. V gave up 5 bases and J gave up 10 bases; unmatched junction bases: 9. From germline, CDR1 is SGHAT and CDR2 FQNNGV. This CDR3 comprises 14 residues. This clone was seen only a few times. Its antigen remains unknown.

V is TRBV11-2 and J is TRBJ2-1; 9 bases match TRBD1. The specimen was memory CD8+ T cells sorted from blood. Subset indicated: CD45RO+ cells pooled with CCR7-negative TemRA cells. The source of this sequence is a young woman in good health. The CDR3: CASSIGTGPREQFF. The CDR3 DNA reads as TGTGCCAGCAGCATCGGGACAGGGCCGAGAGAGCAGTTCTTC.